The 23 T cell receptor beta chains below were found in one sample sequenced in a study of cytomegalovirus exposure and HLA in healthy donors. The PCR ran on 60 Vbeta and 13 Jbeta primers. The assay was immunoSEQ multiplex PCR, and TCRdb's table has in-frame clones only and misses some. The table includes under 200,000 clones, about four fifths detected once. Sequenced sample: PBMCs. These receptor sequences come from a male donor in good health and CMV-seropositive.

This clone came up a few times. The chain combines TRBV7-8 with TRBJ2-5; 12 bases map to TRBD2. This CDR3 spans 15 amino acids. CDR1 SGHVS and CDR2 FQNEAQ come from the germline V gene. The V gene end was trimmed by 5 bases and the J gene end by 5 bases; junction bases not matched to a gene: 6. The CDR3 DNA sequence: TGTGCCAGCAGCGCTAGCGGGAGGGCCTGGGAGACCCAGTACTTC. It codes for CASSASGRAWETQYF.

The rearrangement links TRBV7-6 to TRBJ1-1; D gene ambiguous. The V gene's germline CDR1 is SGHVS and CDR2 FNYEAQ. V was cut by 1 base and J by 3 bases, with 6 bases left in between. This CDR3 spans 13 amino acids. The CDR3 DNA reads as TGTGCCAGCAGCTTAGAAGACTACACTGAAGCTTTCTTT. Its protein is CASSLEDYTEAFF.

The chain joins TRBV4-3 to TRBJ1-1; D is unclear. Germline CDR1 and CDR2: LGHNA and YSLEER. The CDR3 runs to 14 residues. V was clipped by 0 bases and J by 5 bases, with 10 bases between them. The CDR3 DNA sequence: TGCGCCAGCAGCCAAGACAGTTTATCAACTGAAGCTTTCTTT. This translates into CASSQDSLSTEAFF.

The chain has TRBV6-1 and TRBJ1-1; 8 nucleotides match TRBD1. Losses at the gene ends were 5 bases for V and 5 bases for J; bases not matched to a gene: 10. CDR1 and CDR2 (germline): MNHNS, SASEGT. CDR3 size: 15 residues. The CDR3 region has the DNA TGTGCCAGCAGTCCACGGACAGGGCAGAATACTGAAGCTTTCTTT. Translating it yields CASSPRTGQNTEAFF.

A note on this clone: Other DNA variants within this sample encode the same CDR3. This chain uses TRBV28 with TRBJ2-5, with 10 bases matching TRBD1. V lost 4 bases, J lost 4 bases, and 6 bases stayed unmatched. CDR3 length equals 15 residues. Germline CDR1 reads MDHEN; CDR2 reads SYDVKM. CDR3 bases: TGTGCCAGCAGTTCCGGGACAGGGGTTGGAGAGACCCAGTACTTC. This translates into CASSSGTGVGETQYF.

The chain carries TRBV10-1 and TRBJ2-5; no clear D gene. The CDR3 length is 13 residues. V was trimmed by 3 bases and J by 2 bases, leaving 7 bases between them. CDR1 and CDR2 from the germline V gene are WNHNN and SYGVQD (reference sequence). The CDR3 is CASSDERQETQYF. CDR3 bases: TGCGCCAGCAGTGATGAGAGACAAGAGACCCAGTACTTC.

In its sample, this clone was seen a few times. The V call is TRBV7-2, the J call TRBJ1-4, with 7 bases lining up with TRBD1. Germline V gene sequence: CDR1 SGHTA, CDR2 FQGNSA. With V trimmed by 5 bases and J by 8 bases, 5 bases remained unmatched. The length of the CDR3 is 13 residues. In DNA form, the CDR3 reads TGTGCCAGCAGCCCGCCACAGGGGGAAAAACTGTTTTTT. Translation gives CASSPPQGEKLFF.

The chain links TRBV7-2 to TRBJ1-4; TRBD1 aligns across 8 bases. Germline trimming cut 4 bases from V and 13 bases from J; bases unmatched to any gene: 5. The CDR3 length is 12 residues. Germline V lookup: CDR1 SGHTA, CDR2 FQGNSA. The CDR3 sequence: CASSSQGEILFF. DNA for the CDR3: TGTGCCAGCAGCTCACAGGGGGAGATACTGTTTTTT.

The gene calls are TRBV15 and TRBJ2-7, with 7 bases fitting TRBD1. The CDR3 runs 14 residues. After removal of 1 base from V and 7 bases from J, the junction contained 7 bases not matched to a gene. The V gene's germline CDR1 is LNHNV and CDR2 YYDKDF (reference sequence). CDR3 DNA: TGTGCCACCAGCAGAGCCCGACAGGGTAAGGAGCAGTACTTC. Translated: CATSRARQGKEQYF.

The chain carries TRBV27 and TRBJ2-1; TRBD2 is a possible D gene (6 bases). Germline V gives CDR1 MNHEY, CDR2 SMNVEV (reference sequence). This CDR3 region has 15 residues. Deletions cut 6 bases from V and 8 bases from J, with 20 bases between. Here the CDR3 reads CASRGSGAGEDEQFF. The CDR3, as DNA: TGTGCCAGCAGGGGGTCCGGGGCCGGGGAGGATGAGCAGTTCTTC.

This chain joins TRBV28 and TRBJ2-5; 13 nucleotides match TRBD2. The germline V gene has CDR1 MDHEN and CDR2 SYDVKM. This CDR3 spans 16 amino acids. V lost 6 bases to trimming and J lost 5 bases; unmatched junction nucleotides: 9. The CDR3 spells CASRPLAGGPVETQYF. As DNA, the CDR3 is TGTGCCAGCAGACCACTAGCGGGAGGGCCCGTGGAGACCCAGTACTTC.

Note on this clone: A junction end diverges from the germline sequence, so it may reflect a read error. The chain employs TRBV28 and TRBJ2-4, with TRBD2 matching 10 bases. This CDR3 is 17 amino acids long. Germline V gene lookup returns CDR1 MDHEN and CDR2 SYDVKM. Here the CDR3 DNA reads TGTGCCAGCAGCTCGCCTCTAGCGGGAGCCCCCAAAAACAGTCAGTACTTC. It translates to CASSSPLAGAPKNSQYF.

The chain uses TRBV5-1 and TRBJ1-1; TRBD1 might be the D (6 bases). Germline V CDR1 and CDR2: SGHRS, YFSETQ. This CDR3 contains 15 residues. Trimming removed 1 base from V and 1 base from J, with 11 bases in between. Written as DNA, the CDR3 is TGCGCCAGCAGCTTGAGGGCAGGGGCGAACACTGAAGCTTTCTTT. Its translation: CASSLRAGANTEAFF.

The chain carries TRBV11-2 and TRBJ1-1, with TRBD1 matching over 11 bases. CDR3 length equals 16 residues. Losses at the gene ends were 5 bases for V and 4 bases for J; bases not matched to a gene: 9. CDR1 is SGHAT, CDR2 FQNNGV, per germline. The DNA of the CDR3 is TGTGCCAGCAGCCATGGGACAGGGGGTCTAGGCACTGAAGCTTTCTTT. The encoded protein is CASSHGTGGLGTEAFF.

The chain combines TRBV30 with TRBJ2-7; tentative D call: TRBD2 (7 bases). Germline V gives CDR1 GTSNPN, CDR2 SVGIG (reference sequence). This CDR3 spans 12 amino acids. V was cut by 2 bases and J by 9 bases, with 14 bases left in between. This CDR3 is CAWSPRGARQYF. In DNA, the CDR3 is TGTGCCTGGAGTCCCCGGGGGGCACGGCAGTACTTC. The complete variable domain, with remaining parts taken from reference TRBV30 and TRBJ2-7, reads SQTIHQWPATLVQPVGSPLSLECTVEGTSNPNLYWYRQAAGRGLQLLFYSVGIGQISSEVPQNLSASRPQDRQFILSSKKLLLSDSGFYLCAWSPRGARQYFGPGTRLTVT.

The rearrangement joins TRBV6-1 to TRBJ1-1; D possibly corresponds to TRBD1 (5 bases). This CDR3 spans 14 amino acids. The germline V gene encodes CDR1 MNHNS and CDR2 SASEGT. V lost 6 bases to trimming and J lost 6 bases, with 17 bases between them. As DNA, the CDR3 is TGTGCCAGCAGCTCCGACGCAGGGCGATCTGAAGCTTTCTTT. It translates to CASSSDAGRSEAFF.

The CDR3 is CASSYSTGFNTGELFF. CDR3 nucleotide sequence: TGTGCCAGCAGTTACTCGACAGGGTTCAACACCGGGGAGCTGTTTTTT. The V gene is TRBV6-5, the J gene TRBJ2-2; 7 nucleotides match TRBD1. Germline V gives CDR1 MNHEY, CDR2 SVGAGI. V gave up 0 bases and J gave up 2 bases; unmatched junction bases: 3. This CDR3 region has 16 residues.

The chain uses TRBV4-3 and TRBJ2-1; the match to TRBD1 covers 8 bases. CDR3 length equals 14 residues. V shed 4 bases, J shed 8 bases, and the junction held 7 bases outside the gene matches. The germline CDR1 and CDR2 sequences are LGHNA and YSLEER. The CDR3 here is CASSPRQGAYEQFF. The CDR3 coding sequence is TGCGCCAGCAGCCCAAGGCAGGGGGCCTATGAGCAGTTCTTC.

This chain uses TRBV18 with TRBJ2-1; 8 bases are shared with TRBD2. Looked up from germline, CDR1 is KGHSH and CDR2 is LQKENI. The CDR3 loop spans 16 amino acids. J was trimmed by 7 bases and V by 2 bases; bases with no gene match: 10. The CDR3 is CASSPFGRAERNEQFF. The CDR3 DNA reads TGTGCCAGCTCACCATTCGGGAGGGCCGAACGGAATGAGCAGTTCTTC.

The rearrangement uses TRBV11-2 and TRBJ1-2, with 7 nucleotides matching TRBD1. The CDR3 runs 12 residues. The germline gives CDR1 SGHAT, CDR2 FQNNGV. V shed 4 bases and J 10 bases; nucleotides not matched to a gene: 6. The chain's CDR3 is CASSSTGIDYTF. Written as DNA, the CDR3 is TGTGCCAGCAGCTCGACAGGGATCGACTACACCTTC.

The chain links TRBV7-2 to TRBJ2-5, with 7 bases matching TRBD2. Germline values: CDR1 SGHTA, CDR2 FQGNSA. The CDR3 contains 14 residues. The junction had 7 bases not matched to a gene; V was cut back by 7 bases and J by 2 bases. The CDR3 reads CASTPPGLQETQYF. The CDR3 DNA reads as TGTGCCAGCACCCCACCGGGACTACAAGAGACCCAGTACTTC. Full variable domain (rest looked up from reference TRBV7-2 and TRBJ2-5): GAGVSQSPSNKVTEKGKDVELRCDPISGHTALYWYRQSLGQGLEFLIYFQGNSAPDKSGLPSDRFSAERTGGSVSTLTIQRTQQEDSAVYLCASTPPGLQETQYFGPGTRLLVL.

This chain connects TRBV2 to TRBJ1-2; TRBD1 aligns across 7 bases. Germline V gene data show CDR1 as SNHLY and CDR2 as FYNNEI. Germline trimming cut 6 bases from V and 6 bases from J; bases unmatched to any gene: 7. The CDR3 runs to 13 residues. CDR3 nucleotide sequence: TGTGCCAGCAGAGACGACAGGGTGAATGGCTACACCTTC. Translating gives CASRDDRVNGYTF. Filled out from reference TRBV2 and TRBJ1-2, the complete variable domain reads EPEVTQTPSHQVTQMGQEVILRCVPISNHLYFYWYRQILGQKVEFLVSFYNNEISEKSEIFDDQFSVERPDGSNFTLKIRSTKLEDSAMYFCASRDDRVNGYTFGSGTRLTVV.

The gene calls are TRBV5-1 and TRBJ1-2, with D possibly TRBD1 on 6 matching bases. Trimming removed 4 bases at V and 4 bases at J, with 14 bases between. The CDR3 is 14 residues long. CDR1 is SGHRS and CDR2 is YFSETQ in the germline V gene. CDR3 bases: TGCGCCAGCAGCCGTTCAGGGGAGGGCTATGGCTACACCTTC. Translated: CASSRSGEGYGYTF.